A single sample gave rise to the 32 T cell receptor beta chains below, sequenced in a study of control samples from healthy donors and cancer patients. The table came from immunoSEQ multiplex PCR; TCRdb's copy has only in-frame clones and leaves some out. The sample holds 200,000 to 250,000 clones; 90% to 95% are singletons and the top ten take less than 1.6%. The sequencing input was blood. The receptor set was obtained from a man between 50 and 59 years old in good health.

This clone came up once. V and J are TRBV4-1 and TRBJ2-1; D is perhaps TRBD2 (5 bases). Looked up from germline, CDR1 is MGHRA and CDR2 is YSYEKL. This CDR3 is 15 amino acids long. With 0 bases removed from V and 4 bases from J, the gap between germline ends came to 10 bases. CDR3 sequence: CASSQDRRAYNEQFF. The CDR3 DNA is TGCGCCAGCAGCCAAGATAGGCGGGCTTACAATGAGCAGTTCTTC.

The CDR3 loop is CASSLGQGRGGREKLFF. The CDR3, as DNA: TGTGCCAGCAGCTTAGGACAGGGTCGCGGTGGTAGAGAAAAACTGTTTTTT. This chain joins TRBV7-9 and TRBJ1-4; 7 nucleotides agree with TRBD1. From germline, CDR1 is SEHNR and CDR2 FQNEAQ (reference sequence). CDR3 length equals 17 residues. Trimming took 1 base from V and 8 from J; bases not matched to a gene: 13.

The chain recombines TRBV6-1 with TRBJ2-2; no clear D gene. The CDR3 runs 13 residues. Trimming took 1 base from V and 9 from J, leaving 9 bases between them. Germline V gene data show CDR1 as MNHNS and CDR2 as SASEGT. CDR3 nucleotide sequence: TGTGCCAGCAGTGAAGTGAGAGCACGGGAGCTGTTTTTT. Its protein is CASSEVRARELFF.

In the case of this clone: The same CDR3 can be traced to other DNA sequences in this sample. The chain joins TRBV28 to TRBJ2-1; D is undetermined. Looked up from germline, CDR1 is MDHEN and CDR2 is SYDVKM. This CDR3 is built from 12 residues. The germline V and J ends were trimmed by 2 bases and 2 bases, with 1 base remaining between them. CDR3: CASSLTYNEQFF. The CDR3 nucleotides read TGTGCCAGCAGTTTAACCTACAATGAGCAGTTCTTC.

This clone was seen once. The genes are TRBV2 and TRBJ1-5; D remains ambiguous. The CDR3 is 13 residues long. With 8 bases removed from V and 0 bases from J, the gap between germline ends came to 8 bases. Looked up from germline, CDR1 is SNHLY and CDR2 is FYNNEI. CDR3 nucleotide sequence: TGTGCCAGCGGACGGGATAGCAATCAGCCCCAGCATTTT. This sequence encodes CASGRDSNQPQHF.

This clone was recorded once. CDR3 nucleotides: TGTGCCAGCTCACCTGACCCGGAAGGCTACACCTTC. This gives the protein CASSPDPEGYTF. The chain has TRBV18 and TRBJ1-2; D gene ambiguous. V lost 3 bases and J 8 bases, leaving 10 bases between the germline ends. CDR1 and CDR2 (germline): KGHSH, LQKENI. This CDR3 has 12 residues.

This clone was picked up one time. This chain links TRBV4-3 with TRBJ1-6, with D possibly being TRBD1 (5 bases). The CDR3 runs 15 residues. Trimming took 0 bases from V and 8 from J, leaving 11 bases between them. CDR1 and CDR2 (germline): LGHNA, YSLEER. The CDR3 DNA follows: TGCGCCAGCAGCCAAGAGGAGGGGAGGGATTCACCCCTCCACTTT. It translates to CASSQEEGRDSPLHF.

The V gene is TRBV5-1, the J gene TRBJ1-1; maybe TRBD1 (5 bases). CDR3 length: 14 amino acids. Germline CDR1 reads SGHRS; CDR2 reads YFSETQ. The V end lost 1 base, the J end lost 1 base, and 8 bases lay between the germline ends. CDR3 protein: CASSLRQSNTEAFF. The CDR3 bases are TGCGCCAGCAGCTTGAGACAGTCGAACACTGAAGCTTTCTTT.

This clone is a singleton in its sample. V and J are TRBV12-3 or TRBV12-4 and TRBJ1-4, with D hard to call. The CDR3 is 11 residues long. V lost 6 bases and J lost 8, with 7 bases in between. The CDR3 sequence is CASSEREKLFF. CDR3 sequence (DNA): TGTGCCAGCAGCGAAAGAGAAAAACTGTTTTTT.

The J gene is TRBJ2-6, the V gene TRBV11-2, with 9 bases aligning to TRBD1. V lost 5 bases, J lost 2 bases, and 7 bases stayed unmatched. The CDR3 spans 17 residues. Germline CDR1 is SGHAT and CDR2 is FQNNGV. CDR3 coding DNA: TGTGCCAGCAGCCCGGGACAGGGTAACACTGGGGCCAACGTCCTGACTTTC. Its translation is CASSPGQGNTGANVLTF.

The rearrangement uses TRBV7-6 and TRBJ1-3; possible D gene TRBD1, 6 bases. Germline CDR1 is SGHVS and CDR2 is FNYEAQ. V was trimmed by 2 bases and J by 4 bases, leaving 18 bases between them. There are 17 residues in the CDR3. The CDR3 reads CASSLYPVGGAGNTIYF. The CDR3 coding sequence is TGTGCCAGCAGCTTATATCCAGTGGGGGGCGCAGGAAACACCATATATTTT.

The rearrangement links TRBV6-5 to TRBJ2-4; the match to TRBD1 covers 7 bases. Germline V gene sequence: CDR1 MNHEY, CDR2 SVGAGI. J was trimmed by 0 bases and V by 6 bases; bases with no gene match: 5. This CDR3 is built from 15 residues. CDR3 nucleotides: TGTGCCAGCAGCTCGGGACAGCTAGCCAAAAACATTCAGTACTTC. Its protein is CASSSGQLAKNIQYF.

V is TRBV7-3 and J is TRBJ2-1; 9 nucleotides agree with TRBD1. Germline CDR1 reads SGHTA; CDR2 reads FQGTGA. Trimming took 3 bases from V and 8 from J; bases not matched to a gene: 8. There are 15 residues in the CDR3. CDR3 coding DNA: TGTGCCAGCAGCTTTGGACAGGGGCTCAGGGATGAGCAGTTCTTC. Its protein product is CASSFGQGLRDEQFF.

V usage is TRBV11-2 and J usage is TRBJ2-7; the match to TRBD2 covers 12 bases. The trim removed 5 bases at V and 0 bases at J, leaving 2 bases unmatched. CDR1 is SGHAT, CDR2 FQNNGV, per germline. This CDR3 is 15 amino acids long. CDR3 residues: CASSKTSGGSYEQYF. The DNA of the CDR3 is TGTGCCAGCAGCAAGACTAGCGGGGGCTCCTACGAGCAGTACTTC.

The rearrangement uses TRBV29-1 and TRBJ2-4; 11 bases align to TRBD2. CDR1 is SQVTM, CDR2 ANQGSEA, per germline. The CDR3 loop spans 15 amino acids. V shed 1 base, J shed 6 bases, and the junction held 5 bases outside the gene matches. The chain's CDR3 is CSVEGLAGGTNIQYF. CDR3 coding DNA: TGCAGCGTTGAAGGCCTAGCGGGGGGCACAAACATTCAGTACTTC. Using reference TRBV29-1 and TRBJ2-4 for the parts outside the CDR3, the full variable domain is SAVISQKPSRDICQRGTSLTIQCQVDSQVTMMFWYRQQPGQSLTLIATANQGSEATYESGFVIDKFPISRPNLTFSTLTVSNMSPEDSSIYLCSVEGLAGGTNIQYFGAGTRLSVL.

The chain is built from TRBV11-2 and TRBJ2-1, with a possible D match to TRBD2 (6 bases). Trimming removed 5 bases from V and 9 bases from J, with 20 bases in between. The CDR3 consists of 15 residues. CDR1 is SGHAT, CDR2 FQNNGV, per germline. CDR3 protein: CASSASGGKSGEQFF. For the CDR3, the DNA is TGTGCCAGCAGCGCCTCCGGGGGTAAAAGCGGTGAGCAGTTCTTC.

The J gene is TRBJ1-3, the V gene TRBV9; no definite D call. Germline-derived CDR1 and CDR2 are SGDLS and YYNGEE. Trimming left V 0 bases short and J 0 bases short, with 7 bases between. The CDR3 consists of 15 residues. The CDR3 protein is CASSVGSSSGNTIYF. Here the CDR3 DNA reads TGTGCCAGCAGCGTAGGTTCAAGCTCTGGAAACACCATATATTTT.

This clone was recorded once. CDR3 nucleotide sequence: TGTGCCAGCACCGAGTTGGGGGCATATGGCTACACCTTC. As protein: CASTELGAYGYTF. The chain links TRBV7-2 to TRBJ1-2, with TRBD1 as a possible D gene (6 bases). CDR1 is SGHTA, CDR2 FQGNSA, per germline. Trimming cost V 7 bases and J 5 bases, with 14 bases left between them. The CDR3 totals 13 residues.

V is TRBV11-1 and J is TRBJ1-2, with 7 bases that match TRBD1. After removal of 7 bases from V and 2 bases from J, the junction contained 4 bases not matched to a gene. CDR1 and CDR2 (germline): SGHAT, FQDESV (reference sequence). The CDR3 has 13 residues. CDR3 coding DNA: TGTGCCAGCACCCTGGACAGGAACTATGGCTACACCTTC. Translating gives CASTLDRNYGYTF.

The rearrangement uses TRBV27 and TRBJ2-1; TRBD2 is a possible D gene (5 bases). Germline V CDR1 and CDR2: MNHEY, SMNVEV (reference sequence). The CDR3 has 14 residues. V was shortened by 3 bases and J by 4 bases, with 10 bases between the two germline ends. The CDR3 bases are TGTGCCAGCAGTTTGTTTGGGGAGTACAATGAGCAGTTCTTC. This sequence encodes CASSLFGEYNEQFF.

The chain uses TRBV4-1 and TRBJ1-2, with 8 bases fitting TRBD1. Unmatched junction bases numbered 6, after V lost 0 bases and J lost 0 bases. The CDR3 extends over 17 amino acids. Germline V gene lookup returns CDR1 MGHRA and CDR2 YSYEKL. The CDR3 bases are TGCGCCAGCAGCCAAGACGGACAGGGAAACACTAACTATGGCTACACCTTC. It codes for CASSQDGQGNTNYGYTF.

This clone was seen just once. V gene TRBV28 combines with J gene TRBJ1-6, with D perhaps TRBD1 (5 bases). The CDR3 runs 15 residues. Trimming left V 6 bases short and J 0 bases short, with 9 bases between. Germline V lookup: CDR1 MDHEN, CDR2 SYDVKM. The CDR3 loop reads CASSTQGSYNSPLHF. The CDR3 DNA reads as TGTGCCAGCAGCACTCAGGGCTCCTATAATTCACCCCTCCACTTT.

The chain employs TRBV5-1 and TRBJ2-3, with D unresolved. Germline CDR1 is SGHRS and CDR2 is YFSETQ. The CDR3 has 14 amino acids. Trimming removed 1 base from V and 2 bases from J, with 8 bases in between. CDR3 in amino acids: CASSLRTVTDTQYF. The CDR3 DNA reads as TGCGCCAGCAGCTTGCGGACGGTCACAGATACGCAGTATTTT.

In its sample, this clone was seen a few times. CDR3 protein: CASSFDRGYEQYV. In nucleotides, the CDR3 is TGCGCCAGCAGCTTCGACAGGGGCTACGAGCAGTACGTC. The rearrangement uses TRBV5-1 and TRBJ2-7; 8 bases fit TRBD1. The length of the CDR3 is 13 residues. V lost 2 bases to trimming and J lost 3 bases; unmatched junction nucleotides: 1. The germline CDR1 and CDR2 sequences are SGHRS and YFSETQ.

V gene TRBV9 combines with J gene TRBJ1-4; no definite D call. With 0 bases removed from V and 6 bases from J, the gap between germline ends came to 12 bases. This CDR3 has 15 residues. The V gene's germline CDR1 is SGDLS and CDR2 YYNGEE. CDR3 in DNA: TGTGCCAGCAGCGTAGCTACAAGCGCTTATGAAAAACTGTTTTTT. Its protein is CASSVATSAYEKLFF.

This chain joins TRBV10-3 and TRBJ2-1; D is perhaps TRBD1 or TRBD2 (5 bases each). This CDR3 is built from 14 residues. Germline values: CDR1 ENHRY, CDR2 SYGVKD. V was shortened by 5 bases and J by 2 bases, with 10 bases between the two germline ends. The CDR3 reads CAISPSGPYNEQFF. The CDR3 region has the DNA TGTGCCATCAGTCCCTCGGGACCCTACAATGAGCAGTTCTTC.

The chain joins TRBV19 to TRBJ1-2; D uncertain. This CDR3 contains 11 residues. V lost 5 bases, J lost 7 bases, and 8 bases lay in between. Germline assignment: CDR1 LNHDA and CDR2 SQIVND (reference sequence). The DNA of the CDR3 is TGTGCCAGTAGTCTGTATAGTGGCTACACCTTC. Its protein product is CASSLYSGYTF.

This clone is a singleton in its sample. V and J are TRBV7-9 and TRBJ2-3; D may be TRBD2 (5 bases). Trimming removed 1 base at V and 4 bases at J, with 9 bases between. The CDR3 extends over 14 amino acids. CDR1 and CDR2 (germline): SEHNR, FQNEAQ (reference sequence). The DNA for the CDR3 is TGTGCCAGCAGCTTAGGCGGAGGCTCAGATACGCAGTATTTT. It encodes CASSLGGGSDTQYF.

The chain links TRBV5-1 to TRBJ1-1; D is perhaps TRBD1 (6 bases). Trimming removed 3 bases from V and 1 base from J, with 10 bases in between. The CDR3 runs 14 residues. Germline CDR1 is SGHRS and CDR2 is YFSETQ. CDR3: CASSSRQANTEAFF. The CDR3, as DNA: TGCGCCAGCAGCTCCCGACAGGCGAACACTGAAGCTTTCTTT.

Note on this clone: This sample includes further DNA sequences coding for the same CDR3. The chain uses TRBV6-5 and TRBJ2-5; D uncertain. Germline-derived CDR1 and CDR2 are MNHEY and SVGAGI. This CDR3 region has 10 residues. V dropped 8 bases and J dropped 2 bases, with 3 bases sitting between them. The CDR3 DNA sequence: TGTGCCAGCGGTCAAGAGACCCAGTACTTC. Protein: CASGQETQYF.

This clone was observed a single time. The junction departs from germline at one end; a sequencing error may be responsible. The V call is TRBV7-7, the J call TRBJ2-7; tentatively, D is TRBD1 (5 bases). CDR3 length: 14 amino acids. Looked up from germline, CDR1 is SSHAT and CDR2 is FNYEAQ (reference sequence). Written as DNA, the CDR3 is TGTGCTAGCAGCTTGACAGCGAGCTCCTACGAGCAGTACTTC. Protein: CASSLTASSYEQYF.

The CDR3 DNA follows: TGTGCCAGTAGTATCAGGCTTCAGGAGGGAAGCACAGATACGCAGTATTTT. Its protein product is CASSIRLQEGSTDTQYF. V usage is TRBV19 and J usage is TRBJ2-3, with a possible D match to TRBD2 (6 bases). CDR1 LNHDA and CDR2 SQIVND come from the germline V gene (reference sequence). The ends were cut back, 3 bases at V and 0 bases at J, with 16 bases in the middle. This CDR3 has 17 residues.